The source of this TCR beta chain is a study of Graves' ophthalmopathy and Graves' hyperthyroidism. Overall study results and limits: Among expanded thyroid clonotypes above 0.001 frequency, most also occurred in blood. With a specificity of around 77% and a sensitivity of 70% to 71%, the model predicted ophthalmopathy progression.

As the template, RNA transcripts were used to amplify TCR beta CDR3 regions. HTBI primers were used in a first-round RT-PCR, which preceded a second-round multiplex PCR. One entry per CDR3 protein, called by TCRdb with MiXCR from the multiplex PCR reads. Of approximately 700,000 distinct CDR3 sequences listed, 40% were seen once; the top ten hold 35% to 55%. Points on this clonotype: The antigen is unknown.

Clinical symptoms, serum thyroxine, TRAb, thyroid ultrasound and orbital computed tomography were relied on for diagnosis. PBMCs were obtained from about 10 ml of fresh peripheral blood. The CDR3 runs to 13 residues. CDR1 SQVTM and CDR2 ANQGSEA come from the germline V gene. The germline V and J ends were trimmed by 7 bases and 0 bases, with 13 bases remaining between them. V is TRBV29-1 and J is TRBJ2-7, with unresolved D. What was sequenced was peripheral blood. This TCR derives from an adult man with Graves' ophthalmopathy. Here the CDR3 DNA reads TGCAGCGCGATAGGCGCCAGCTCCTACGAGCAGTACTTC. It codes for CSAIGASSYEQYF.